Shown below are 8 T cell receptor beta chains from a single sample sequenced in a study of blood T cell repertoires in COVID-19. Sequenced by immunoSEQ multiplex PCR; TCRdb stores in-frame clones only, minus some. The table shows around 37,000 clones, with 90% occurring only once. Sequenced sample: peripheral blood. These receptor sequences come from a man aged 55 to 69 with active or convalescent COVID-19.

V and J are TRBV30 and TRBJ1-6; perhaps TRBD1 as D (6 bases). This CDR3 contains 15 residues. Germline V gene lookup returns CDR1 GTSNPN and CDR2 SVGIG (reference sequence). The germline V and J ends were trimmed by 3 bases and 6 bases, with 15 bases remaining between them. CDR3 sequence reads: CAWRRAGVPNSPLHF. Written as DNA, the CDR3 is TGTGCCTGGAGGAGGGCAGGGGTGCCTAATTCACCCCTCCACTTT. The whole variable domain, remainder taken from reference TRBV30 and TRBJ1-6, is SQTIHQWPATLVQPVGSPLSLECTVEGTSNPNLYWYRQAAGRGLQLLFYSVGIGQISSEVPQNLSASRPQDRQFILSSKKLLLSDSGFYLCAWRRAGVPNSPLHFGNGTRLTVT.

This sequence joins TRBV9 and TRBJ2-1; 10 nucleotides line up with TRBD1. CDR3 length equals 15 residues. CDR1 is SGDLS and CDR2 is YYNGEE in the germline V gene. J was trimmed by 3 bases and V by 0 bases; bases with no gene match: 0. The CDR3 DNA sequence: TGTGCCAGCAGCGTAGGGACAGGGGGCTACAATGAGCAGTTCTTC. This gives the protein CASSVGTGGYNEQFF.

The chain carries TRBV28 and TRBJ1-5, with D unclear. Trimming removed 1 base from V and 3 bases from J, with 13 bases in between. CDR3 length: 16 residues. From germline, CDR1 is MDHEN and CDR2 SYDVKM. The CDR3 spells CASSLYGGLYNQPQHF. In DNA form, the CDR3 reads TGTGCCAGCAGTTTATACGGAGGCCTTTACAATCAGCCCCAGCATTTT.

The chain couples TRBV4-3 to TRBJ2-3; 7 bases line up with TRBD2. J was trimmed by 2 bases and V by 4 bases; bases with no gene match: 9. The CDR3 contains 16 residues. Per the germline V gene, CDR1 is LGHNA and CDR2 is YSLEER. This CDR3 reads CASSRTLAEFTDTQYF. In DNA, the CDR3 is TGCGCCAGCAGCCGGACCCTAGCGGAGTTCACAGATACGCAGTATTTT.

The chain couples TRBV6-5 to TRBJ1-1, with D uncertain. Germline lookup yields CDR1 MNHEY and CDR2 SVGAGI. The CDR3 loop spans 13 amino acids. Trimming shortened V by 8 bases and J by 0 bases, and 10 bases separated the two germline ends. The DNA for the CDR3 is TGTGCCAGCCTCAGGTACATGAACACTGAAGCTTTCTTT. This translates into CASLRYMNTEAFF.

The CDR3 DNA sequence: TGTGCCAGCAGACCTGCGGGGCTTGGTGAGCAGTACTTC. This sequence encodes CASRPAGLGEQYF. The chain employs TRBV27 and TRBJ2-7; weak D call: TRBD2 (6 bases). The V gene lost 6 bases and the J gene lost 7 bases, with 16 bases spanning the gap. Germline CDR1 and CDR2: MNHEY and SMNVEV (reference sequence). This CDR3 is 13 amino acids long.

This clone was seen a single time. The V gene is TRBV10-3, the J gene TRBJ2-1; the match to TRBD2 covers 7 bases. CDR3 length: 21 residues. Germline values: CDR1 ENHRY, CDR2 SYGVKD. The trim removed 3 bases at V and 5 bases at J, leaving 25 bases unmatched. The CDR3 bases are TGTGCCATCAGTGACGGTAGTTCTGGGCCAGCAGCGGGAATTCGACACAATGAGCAGTTCTTC. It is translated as CAISDGSSGPAAGIRHNEQFF.

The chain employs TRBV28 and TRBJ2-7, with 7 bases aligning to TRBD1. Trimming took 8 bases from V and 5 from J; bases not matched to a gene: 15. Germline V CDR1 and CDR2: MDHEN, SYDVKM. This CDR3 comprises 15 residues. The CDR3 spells CASLSVDRVHDEQYF. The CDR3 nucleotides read TGTGCCAGCCTCTCCGTCGACAGGGTCCACGACGAGCAGTACTTC.